The 15 T cell receptor beta chains reported below all come from one sample, sequenced in a study of T cell clonality in common variable immunodeficiency. Study-wide results and limits: Fewer deletions and N-nucleotide insertions were reportedly seen in common variable immunodeficiency TCR beta sequences.

These TCRs' antigens remain unknown. The method was immunoSEQ multiplex PCR; TCRdb's version includes in-frame clones alone and lacks a portion of them. This sample comprises around 40,000 clones, none seen once only. The sequenced material came from peripheral blood mononuclear cells. The receptors stem from a human donor with common variable immunodeficiency.

This clone occurred many times. The read is 3 residues too short to cover the CDR3 end, so that end is filled in from the germline J gene. The J gene is TRBJ2-7, the V gene TRBV7-4, with 9 bases that match TRBD2. Germline V lookup: CDR1 SGHVT, CDR2 SQSDAQ. This CDR3 region has 16 residues. V shed 7 bases, J shed 6 bases, and the junction held 16 bases outside the gene matches. The CDR3 loop is CASTLSSGGNSGEQYF. CDR3 DNA, as far as it was read: TGTGCCAGCACCCTTAGCAGCGGGGGGAACTCTGGCGAG.

Notes on this clone: Read sequence stops 3 residues before the CDR3 end, and the germline J gene provides the missing end. The chain couples TRBV7-8 to TRBJ2-3; TRBD2 might be the D (7 bases). CDR3 size: 15 residues. V was cut by 4 bases and J by 2 bases, with 13 bases left in between. CDR1 and CDR2 (germline): SGHVS, FQNEAQ. CDR3 DNA (partial): TGTGCCAGCAGCTCCCGGGGGGCCCCCACAGATACG. The encoded protein is CASSSRGAPTDT. The whole CDR3 sequence is CASSSRGAPTDTQYF. Complete variable domain (other parts from reference TRBV7-8 and TRBJ2-3): GAGVSQSPRYKVAKRGQDVALRCDPISGHVSLFWYQQALGQGPEFLTYFQNEAQLDKSGLPSDRFFAERPEGSVSTLKIQRTQQEDSAVYLCASSSRGAPTDTQYFGPGTRLTVL.

Of note for this clone: The read terminates 3 residues ahead of where the CDR3 ends, so the germline J gene completes it. The V call is TRBV5-4, the J call TRBJ2-7, with D perhaps matching TRBD2 (5 bases). Trimming removed 1 base at V and 3 bases at J, with 14 bases between. CDR1 and CDR2 from the germline V gene are SGHNT and YYREEE (reference sequence). The CDR3 sequence is 15 residues long. This CDR3 reads CASSLTQDLFYEQYF. The sequenced CDR3 bases are TGTGCCAGCAGCTTGACCCAGGACTTATTCTACGAG.

This clone appeared many times. The sequenced fragment ends 3 residues before the CDR3 boundary, so the rest is inferred from the germline J gene. The gene calls are TRBV19 and TRBJ2-3; 8 bases are shared with TRBD2. The CDR3 length is 16 residues. Germline assignment: CDR1 LNHDA and CDR2 SQIVND (reference sequence). The V segment lost 7 bases and the J segment 7 bases; nucleotides outside the gene matches: 16. The CDR3 loop reads CASNPSPAGAPNTQYF. The covered CDR3 bases are TGTGCCAGTAACCCCTCCCCAGCGGGAGCCCCTAATACG.

The table lists this clone with a few counts. Read coverage stops 3 residues before the CDR3 terminus; the germline J gene supplies the remainder. The chain recombines TRBV5-1 with TRBJ2-5; TRBD1 aligns across 9 bases. V shed 5 bases, J shed 5 bases, and the junction held 10 bases outside the gene matches. CDR1 is SGHRS, CDR2 YFSETQ, per germline. The CDR3 contains 15 residues. CDR3: CASRTGGDLRETQYF. Partial CDR3 DNA: TGCGCCAGCAGGACAGGGGGTGACCTCCGGGAGACC.

This clone was detected ten times or more. Read data end 3 residues before the CDR3 end; the end is taken from the germline J gene. The gene calls are TRBV19 and TRBJ1-2; D is perhaps TRBD1 (6 bases). V lost 5 bases, J lost 4 bases, and 17 bases lay in between. The CDR3 is 15 amino acids. Germline V CDR1 and CDR2: LNHDA, SQIVND (reference sequence). The CDR3 loop is CASSEQGMAGYGYTF. The sequenced CDR3 bases are TGTGCCAGTAGTGAACAGGGCATGGCGGGCTATGGC.

This clone was observed a handful of times. From the germline J gene comes the end of the CDR3, since the read stops 3 residues before it. The chain is built from TRBV13 and TRBJ2-7; 8 bases line up with TRBD2. Trimming took 4 bases from V and 6 from J; bases not matched to a gene: 17. Germline values: CDR1 PRHDT, CDR2 FYEKMQ (reference sequence). The CDR3 spans 17 residues. CDR3 bases read: TGTGCCAGCAGCTGTTTGAAACTAGCGGCCAATAGTCCCGAG. As protein: CASSCLKLAANSPE. The whole CDR3 sequence is CASSCLKLAANSPEQYF.

A few counts support this clone. Sequencing ends 3 residues short of the CDR3 end; the germline J gene provides the rest. The rearrangement uses TRBV5-1 and TRBJ1-5, with D possibly matching TRBD1 (5 bases). Trimming shortened V by 4 bases and J by 6 bases, and 17 bases separated the two germline ends. This CDR3 region has 15 residues. Germline loops: CDR1 SGHRS, CDR2 YFSETQ. The CDR3 is CASSPGGGTTQPQHF. The covered CDR3 bases are TGCGCCAGCAGCCCCGGTGGGGGGACGACTCAGCCC.

To note about this clone: The read terminates 3 residues ahead of where the CDR3 ends, so the germline J gene completes it. The chain is built from TRBV19 and TRBJ1-4; 7 nucleotides match TRBD1. The CDR3 runs to 14 residues. V lost 8 bases and J lost 7; bases outside the gene matches: 10. CDR1 is LNHDA, CDR2 SQIVND, per germline (reference sequence). The DNA read from the CDR3 is TGTGCCAGTGGTGAGACAGGGTTAAGTGAAAAA. Its protein is CASGETGLSEK. The CDR3 reads in full as CASGETGLSEKLFF.

With respect to this clone: The CDR3 end falls 3 residues outside the read, so it is completed with the germline J gene. The chain carries TRBV7-8 and TRBJ2-3; 13 nucleotides match TRBD2. CDR1 SGHVS and CDR2 FQNEAQ come from the germline V gene. V shed 4 bases and J 5 bases; nucleotides not matched to a gene: 6. CDR3 length: 16 residues. CDR3 DNA (partial): TGTGCCAGCAGCTCCCGACTAGCGGGGGGCTTAGATACG. This encodes CASSSRLAGGLDT. The entire CDR3 protein is CASSSRLAGGLDTQYF.

For this clone: The read ends 3 residues shy of where the CDR3 ends; the end is completed using the germline J gene. The chain couples TRBV7-2 to TRBJ2-2, with 8 positions matching TRBD1. The CDR3 covers 15 residues. CDR1 is SGHTA, CDR2 FQGNSA, per germline. With V trimmed by 6 bases and J by 5 bases, 8 bases remained unmatched. The CDR3 spells CASSHDRGRTGELFF. The covered CDR3 bases are TGTGCCAGCAGTCACGACAGGGGACGGACCGGGGAG.

This clone has at least ten counts. The junction and the germline gene differ at one end; a read error may be behind it. The read ends 3 residues early relative to the CDR3; the germline J gene fills the gap. The rearrangement links TRBV11-2 to TRBJ2-7; TRBD1 might be the D (6 bases). Germline assignment: CDR1 SGHAT and CDR2 FQNNGV. The CDR3 sequence is 15 residues long. Here the CDR3 reads CASSLDRPGTYEQYF. The sequenced part of the CDR3 DNA is TGTGCCAGCAGCCTAGACAGGCCCGGCACCTACGAG.

This clone was detected ten times or more. The observed sequence ends 3 residues before the CDR3 terminus, with the missing tail filled in from the germline J gene. The chain joins TRBV7-9 to TRBJ1-2; D is ambiguous. Germline V gene data show CDR1 as SEHNR and CDR2 as FQNEAQ (reference sequence). Trimming pared 0 bases from V and 6 bases from J, leaving 14 bases between. The CDR3 runs to 15 residues. The CDR3 protein is CASSLAYSSQDGYTF. Incomplete CDR3 DNA: TGTGCCAGCAGCTTAGCTTACTCCTCGCAGGATGGC.

This clone was seen more than once but under ten times. The CDR3 end falls 3 residues outside the read, so it is completed with the germline J gene. The V gene is TRBV23-1, the J gene TRBJ2-7; 8 bases line up with TRBD1. TRBV23-1 is classed as an ORF, of uncertain function. The ends lost 6 bases at V and 5 bases at J; junction bases unmatched: 12. This CDR3 is built from 15 residues. The CDR3 bases that were read are TGCGCCAGCAGAGAACCCCACAGGGGGGTCGACGAG. Its protein product is CASREPHRGVDE. The complete CDR3 protein is CASREPHRGVDEQYF.

Judged by abundance, this clone is medium-sized. The read stops 3 residues short of the end of the CDR3; the missing end is completed from the germline J gene. The V call is TRBV29-1, the J call TRBJ2-2; TRBD1 aligns across 11 bases. The CDR3 runs to 15 residues. Germline V gene sequence: CDR1 SQVTM, CDR2 ANQGSEA. After removal of 6 bases from V and 5 bases from J, the junction contained 8 bases not matched to a gene. Partial CDR3 DNA: TGCAGCGTCTCCGGGACAGGGGGTATGACCGGGGAG. It specifies CSVSGTGGMTGE. The CDR3 as a whole reads CSVSGTGGMTGELFF.